The entry below gives a single T cell receptor beta chain sequence along with its context. The data derive from a study of graft-versus-host responses after intestinal transplantation. The wider study: Grafts were multivisceral, liver-intestinal, or isolated intestinal. General observations from the study: Early after transplant, HvG clones declined as circulating GvH clones peaked.

CDR1 and CDR2 (germline): MNHNY, SVGAGI (reference sequence). The CDR3 is 15 residues long. Trimming stripped 4 bases from V and 7 bases from J, with 17 bases between. Upon completion of the reaction, proliferating CFSE-low responders, both CD3+CD4+ and CD3+CD8+, were sorted. Libraries were prepared by immunoSEQ multiplex PCR; TCRdb keeps only in-frame clonotypes and omits some of them. The sample shows several thousand clones, about 29% of them seen only once. This chain uses TRBV6-6 with TRBJ2-1; tentatively, D is TRBD2 (5 bases). The receptor was derived from a human patient who was an organ donor for intestinal transplantation. Specimen: alloreactive CD4+ T cells from a mixed lymphocyte reaction culture, collected before transplantation. Subset indicated: CFSE-low proliferating T cells sorted from roughly 6-day pre-transplant mixed lymphocyte reaction (GvH or HvG direction). CDR3 nucleotide sequence: TGTGCCAGCAGTTCGCAGCGGCTCCTAGCAAATGAGCAGTTCTTC. Encoded protein: CASSSQRLLANEQFF.